This T cell receptor (beta chain) was identified in a study of OX40 agonist ivuxolimab in advanced cancers. Study in general: Melanoma, hepatocellular carcinoma, head and neck or renal cell cancer occurred in dose-escalation patients.

Study outcomes and limitations: Partial responders treated at 0.1-3.0 mg/kg exhibited clonal expansion among the lowest measured.

Libraries were prepared by immunoSEQ multiplex PCR; TCRdb keeps only in-frame clonotypes and omits some of them. Of under 200,000 clones in the sample, 85% to 95% were seen once. The germline V gene has CDR1 SQVTM and CDR2 ANQGSEA. V was clipped by 4 bases and J by 2 bases, with 15 bases between them. The CDR3 length is 15 residues. Notes on this clone: Its antigen is still unknown.

Sequencing was performed on CD4+ or CD8+ T cells sorted from blood, taken in a trial of the OX40 agonist ivuxolimab. The chain employs TRBV29-1 and TRBJ1-5; D is uncertain. This TCR was recovered from an adult with an advanced solid tumor such as melanoma, head and neck, liver or kidney cancer. CDR3 in amino acids: CSVADGVIGNQPQHF. CDR3 DNA: TGCAGCGTTGCCGACGGAGTTATAGGCAATCAGCCCCAGCATTTT.